This record covers a single T cell receptor (beta chain). The method was immunoSEQ multiplex PCR; TCRdb's version includes in-frame clones alone and lacks a portion of them. The data contain 100,000 to 150,000 clones, more than 80% of them singletons. The data were obtained in a study of control samples from healthy donors and cancer patients. This CDR3 is built from 12 residues. Trimming left V 3 bases short and J 2 bases short, with 6 bases between. Germline V gives CDR1 SGHDT, CDR2 YYEEEE. This chain connects TRBV5-6 to TRBJ2-7, with D possibly matching TRBD2 (5 bases). The TCR sequence derives from a young man in good health. Sequencing used blood. The CDR3, as DNA: TGTGCCAGCAGCTCCGGGACCTACGAGCAGTACTTC. It codes for CASSSGTYEQYF.